The 27 T cell receptor beta chains presented below share a single source sample, sequenced in a study of blood T cell repertoires in COVID-19. TCRdb's table, derived via immunoSEQ multiplex PCR, lists solely in-frame clones and lacks some. The table records 40,000 to 60,000 clones, 85% to 90% of them present only once. The specimen was peripheral blood. These receptors were collected from a woman of 80 years or more with COVID-19, enrolled during active disease.

The rearrangement joins TRBV4-1 to TRBJ2-1, with 8 bases fitting TRBD1. Germline loops: CDR1 MGHRA, CDR2 YSYEKL. With V trimmed by 3 bases and J by 6 bases, 13 bases remained unmatched. CDR3 size: 17 residues. The CDR3: CASSQTLQPTGANEQFF. The CDR3 DNA sequence: TGCGCCAGCAGCCAGACCCTCCAACCGACAGGGGCCAATGAGCAGTTCTTC.

V and J are TRBV7-2 and TRBJ2-5; D unresolved. Trimming removed 4 bases from V and 2 bases from J, with 8 bases in between. CDR3 size: 13 residues. Germline CDR1 is SGHTA and CDR2 is FQGNSA. CDR3 DNA sequence: TGTGCCAGCAGCTCGCTCAGTCAAGAGACCCAGTACTTC. Residues: CASSSLSQETQYF.

V and J are TRBV19 and TRBJ1-2, with 9 bases matching TRBD1. The CDR3 spans 16 residues. J lost 2 bases, V lost 3 bases, and 7 bases had no gene match. Germline CDR1 LNHDA, CDR2 SQIVND (reference sequence). CDR3 in amino acids: CASSIPRQGGNYGYTF. CDR3 sequence (DNA): TGTGCCAGTAGTATCCCAAGACAGGGGGGGAACTATGGCTACACCTTC.

The genes are TRBV6-1 and TRBJ2-5; D gene unclear. The CDR3 sequence is 19 residues long. With 0 bases removed from V and 3 bases from J, the gap between germline ends came to 23 bases. Germline V gene sequence: CDR1 MNHNS, CDR2 SASEGT. DNA for the CDR3: TGTGCCAGCAGTGAAGCATATGGCTCAGGCCCGAAGAAAAAAGAGACCCAGTACTTC. Protein: CASSEAYGSGPKKKETQYF.

The chain recombines TRBV11-2 with TRBJ1-1, with D tentatively TRBD1 (6 bases). With 1 base removed from V and 9 bases from J, the gap between germline ends came to 15 bases. Germline V gene data show CDR1 as SGHAT and CDR2 as FQNNGV. The CDR3 length is 14 residues. CDR3 coding DNA: TGTGCCAGCAGCTTAGCCTCCGTAACAGGGAAAGCTTTCTTT. Amino acid sequence: CASSLASVTGKAFF.

V and J are TRBV7-9 and TRBJ2-3, with D perhaps matching TRBD1 (6 bases). Germline V CDR1 and CDR2: SEHNR, FQNEAQ (reference sequence). This CDR3 has 16 amino acids. V lost 6 bases, J lost 0 bases, and 16 bases lay in between. CDR3 amino acids: CASRPTGTTSTDTQYF. The CDR3 coding sequence is TGTGCCAGCAGACCCACAGGGACCACTAGCACAGATACGCAGTATTTT. The full variable domain, rest sourced from reference TRBV7-9 and TRBJ2-3, is DTGVSQNPRHKITKRGQNVTFRCDPISEHNRLYWYRQTLGQGPEFLTYFQNEAQLEKSRLLSDRFSAERPKGSFSTLEIQRTEQGDSAMYLCASRPTGTTSTDTQYFGPGTRLTVL.

The V call is TRBV6-5, the J call TRBJ2-1, with D maybe TRBD1 (5 bases). The V gene's germline CDR1 is MNHEY and CDR2 SVGAGI. The length of the CDR3 is 14 residues. With 7 bases removed from V and 7 bases from J, the gap between germline ends came to 17 bases. The CDR3 loop reads CASMDRGFGNEQFF. The CDR3 DNA follows: TGTGCCAGCATGGATAGGGGATTTGGTAATGAGCAGTTCTTC.

The V and J genes are TRBV6-6 and TRBJ2-7; D remains ambiguous. The CDR3 has 14 amino acids. The V and J ends lost 5 bases and 2 bases respectively, with 13 bases between them. The germline V gene has CDR1 MNHNY and CDR2 SVGAGI (reference sequence). DNA of the CDR3: TGTGCCAGCAGTACCGGCGCGGCGGCCTACGAGCAGTACTTC. It encodes CASSTGAAAYEQYF.

This clone appeared a few times. This chain joins TRBV19 and TRBJ1-2, with 7 bases identical to TRBD1. The CDR3 has 15 residues. V gave up 7 bases and J gave up 3 bases; unmatched junction bases: 11. Germline CDR1 LNHDA, CDR2 SQIVND (reference sequence). This CDR3 is CASIQPGQTHYGYTF. For the CDR3, the DNA is TGTGCCAGTATTCAGCCGGGACAGACCCACTATGGCTACACCTTC.

V is TRBV12-5 and J is TRBJ2-1, with 7 nucleotides matching TRBD1. CDR3 length: 14 residues. J gave up 10 bases and V 6 bases, and 12 bases lay outside the gene matches. Per germline, CDR1 LGHNT and CDR2 FRNRAP. The CDR3 coding sequence is TGTGCTAGTGGCCGAAATACAGGGGTTCAGGAGCAGTTCTTC. This translates into CASGRNTGVQEQFF.

The chain has TRBV6-5 and TRBJ1-5; no definite D call. Trimming removed 2 bases at V and 6 bases at J, with 11 bases between. CDR1 is MNHEY and CDR2 is SVGAGI in the germline V gene. The CDR3 has 14 amino acids. The CDR3 bases are TGTGCCAGCAGTTACAAGTATCGGGGTCAGCCCCAGCATTTT. Protein: CASSYKYRGQPQHF.

V gene TRBV19 combines with J gene TRBJ1-5; TRBD1 might be the D (5 bases). The CDR3 is 18 residues long. Deletions cut 6 bases from V and 0 bases from J, with 21 bases between. Per germline, CDR1 LNHDA and CDR2 SQIVND (reference sequence). CDR3 bases: TGTGCCAGTAGCTACTTTTGGGGCAGATACGATAGCAATCAGCCCCAGCATTTT. Residues: CASSYFWGRYDSNQPQHF.

Only one count was recorded for this clone. The chain links TRBV5-1 to TRBJ1-1, with no clear D. The CDR3 runs 13 residues. The V end was cut by 3 bases, the J end by 2 bases, with 8 bases between. Germline CDR1 reads SGHRS; CDR2 reads YFSETQ. The CDR3 DNA is TGCGCCAGCAGCTCCAGTGTAAACACTGAAGCTTTCTTT. Translation gives CASSSSVNTEAFF.

A single count supports this clone. The V call is TRBV6-5, the J call TRBJ1-1; 9 nucleotides match TRBD1. V dropped 6 bases and J dropped 2; count of bases not matched to a gene: 4. The CDR3 has 14 amino acids. Germline V lookup: CDR1 MNHEY, CDR2 SVGAGI. CDR3 nucleotide sequence: TGTGCCAGCAGATCGGGACAGGGAAACACTGAAGCTTTCTTT. It translates to CASRSGQGNTEAFF.

The chain recombines TRBV30 with TRBJ1-2; maybe TRBD1 (5 bases). Germline V CDR1 and CDR2: GTSNPN, SVGIG (reference sequence). The CDR3 contains 12 residues. The V gene lost 3 bases and the J gene lost 8 bases, with 13 bases spanning the gap. CDR3 protein: CAWSPGGTGYTF. The CDR3 DNA is TGTGCCTGGAGCCCCGGGGGTACGGGCTACACCTTC. The entire variable domain, with the rest obtained from reference TRBV30 and TRBJ1-2, is as follows: SQTIHQWPATLVQPVGSPLSLECTVEGTSNPNLYWYRQAAGRGLQLLFYSVGIGQISSEVPQNLSASRPQDRQFILSSKKLLLSDSGFYLCAWSPGGTGYTFGSGTRLTVV.

V usage is TRBV6-5 and J usage is TRBJ2-7, with D unclear. The CDR3 runs 12 residues. With 6 bases removed from V and 3 bases from J, the gap between germline ends came to 9 bases. Germline V gene lookup returns CDR1 MNHEY and CDR2 SVGAGI. The CDR3 reads CASSRQNYEQYF. CDR3 nucleotides: TGTGCCAGCAGCCGACAAAACTACGAGCAGTACTTC.

This chain joins TRBV7-2 and TRBJ1-5; D uncertain. Germline V lookup: CDR1 SGHTA, CDR2 FQGNSA. The CDR3 contains 15 residues. V was trimmed by 0 bases and J by 8 bases, leaving 14 bases between them. The CDR3 loop reads CASSLAGFGREPQHF. The CDR3 nucleotides are TGTGCCAGCAGCTTAGCTGGGTTCGGGCGGGAGCCCCAGCATTTT.

The chain joins TRBV11-2 to TRBJ2-7; D not resolved. Germline V lookup: CDR1 SGHAT, CDR2 FQNNGV. This CDR3 is 15 amino acids long. Trimming left V 1 base short and J 6 bases short, with 16 bases between. CDR3 in amino acids: CASSLGVAALFEQYF. In DNA form, the CDR3 reads TGTGCCAGCAGCTTAGGGGTAGCAGCCCTCTTCGAGCAGTACTTC.

The chain links TRBV13 to TRBJ2-7, with 9 positions matching TRBD1. The CDR3 sequence is 14 residues long. The germline V gene has CDR1 PRHDT and CDR2 FYEKMQ (reference sequence). V was clipped by 5 bases and J by 6 bases; unmatched bases: 8. The CDR3 coding sequence is TGTGCCAGCAGCATACAGGGGGCCTTGTCCGAGCAGTACTTC. This codes for CASSIQGALSEQYF.

The chain recombines TRBV2 with TRBJ1-2, with D maybe TRBD1 (6 bases). Germline lookup yields CDR1 SNHLY and CDR2 FYNNEI. V was cut by 6 bases and J by 8 bases, with 16 bases left in between. CDR3 size: 13 residues. The CDR3 is CASSPQGRGGYTF. CDR3 nucleotides: TGTGCCAGCAGCCCCCAGGGCAGGGGAGGCTACACCTTC.

J is TRBJ2-1 and V is TRBV7-9; TRBD2 might be the D (6 bases). This CDR3 has 15 amino acids. Between the trimmed V and J ends, which lost 5 bases and 5 bases, there was a span of 16 bases. Looked up from germline, CDR1 is SEHNR and CDR2 is FQNEAQ (reference sequence). For the CDR3, the DNA is TGTGCCAGCAGCGGGAACCGGGACTCTAACAATGAGCAGTTCTTC. Its translation is CASSGNRDSNNEQFF.

This chain connects TRBV2 to TRBJ2-4; D ambiguous. This CDR3 is built from 13 residues. Looked up from germline, CDR1 is SNHLY and CDR2 is FYNNEI. The V and J ends lost 5 bases and 6 bases respectively, with 11 bases between them. The CDR3 region has the DNA TGTGCCAGCAGTTTGTGGAGTACAAACATTCAGTACTTC. Amino acid sequence: CASSLWSTNIQYF.

The rearrangement links TRBV10-3 to TRBJ1-2; TRBD1 agrees at 9 bases. Losses at the gene ends were 3 bases for V and 4 bases for J; bases not matched to a gene: 12. The CDR3 covers 17 residues. CDR1 and CDR2 (germline): ENHRY, SYGVKD. The CDR3 sequence: CAISDPATGGAVYGYTF. CDR3 nucleotide sequence: TGTGCCATCAGTGACCCGGCGACAGGGGGTGCTGTCTATGGCTACACCTTC.

This clone was found once. This sequence joins TRBV2 and TRBJ2-3; D remains ambiguous. CDR1 is SNHLY and CDR2 is FYNNEI in the germline V gene. The V end lost 4 bases, the J end lost 1 base, and 6 bases lay between the germline ends. The CDR3 runs 13 residues. CDR3: CASSVTGTDTQYF. CDR3 nucleotide sequence: TGTGCCAGCAGTGTCACGGGCACAGATACGCAGTATTTT.

The chain couples TRBV7-2 to TRBJ1-6; 11 positions match TRBD1. The CDR3 sequence is 15 residues long. The J segment lost 7 bases and the V segment lost 6 bases, leaving 5 bases of the junction unmatched. Germline V lookup: CDR1 SGHTA, CDR2 FQGNSA. CDR3 DNA sequence: TGTGCCAGCAGGGACAGGGGGCGCTTCAATTCACCCCTCCACTTT. It translates to CASRDRGRFNSPLHF.

J is TRBJ1-4 and V is TRBV5-4; D remains ambiguous. Germline values: CDR1 SGHNT, CDR2 YYREEE (reference sequence). The CDR3 has 13 amino acids. Between the trimmed V and J ends, which lost 0 bases and 5 bases, there was a span of 5 bases. The CDR3 here is CASSLGGNEKLFF. CDR3 sequence (DNA): TGTGCCAGCAGCTTGGGAGGGAATGAAAAACTGTTTTTT.

The rearrangement joins TRBV5-6 to TRBJ2-7, with 10 bases that match TRBD2. Germline loops: CDR1 SGHDT, CDR2 YYEEEE. The CDR3 has 18 residues. With V trimmed by 0 bases and J by 1 base, 10 bases remained unmatched. CDR3 coding DNA: TGTGCCAGCAGCTTGGGTAGCGGGAGGTCCGCTACTTCCTACGAGCAGTACTTC. Translating it yields CASSLGSGRSATSYEQYF.